This entry lists 9 T cell receptor beta chains sequenced from one sample in a study of cytomegalovirus exposure and HLA in healthy donors. A multiplex PCR was run with 60 Vbeta primers and 13 Jbeta primers. Here immunoSEQ multiplex PCR was the method, and the copy in TCRdb shows in-frame clones only, minus some. The sample table includes 55,000 to 65,000 clones. Specimen: PBMCs. Receptors originate from a woman between 18 and 29 years old in good health and CMV-seronegative.

The chain employs TRBV4-1 and TRBJ2-1, with 7 bases fitting TRBD2. V was pared by 0 bases and J by 9 bases, with 11 bases of the junction left unmatched. Germline CDR1 and CDR2: MGHRA and YSYEKL. CDR3 length equals 16 residues. For the CDR3, the DNA is TGCGCCAGCAGCCAAGATCGGGTCGCGGGAGTAGGTGAGCAGTTCTTC. This translates into CASSQDRVAGVGEQFF.

The rearrangement links TRBV5-1 to TRBJ1-5; no clear D gene. CDR1 is SGHRS, CDR2 YFSETQ, per germline. V was pared by 0 bases and J by 4 bases, with 5 bases between. The CDR3 is made up of 13 amino acids. CDR3 in DNA: TGCGCCAGCAGCTTGGTCGGGAATCAGCCCCAGCATTTT. Its protein is CASSLVGNQPQHF. The full variable domain, rest sourced from reference TRBV5-1 and TRBJ1-5, is KAGVTQTPRYLIKTRGQQVTLSCSPISGHRSVSWYQQTPGQGLQFLFEYFSETQRNKGNFPGRFSGRQFSNSRSEMNVSTLELGDSALYLCASSLVGNQPQHFGDGTRLSIL.

The chain joins TRBV6-6 to TRBJ1-3, with 9 nucleotides matching TRBD1. Germline CDR1 is MNHNY and CDR2 is SVGAGI (reference sequence). J gave up 4 bases and V 2 bases, and 3 bases lay outside the gene matches. CDR3 length: 15 residues. CDR3 DNA: TGTGCCAGCAGTTACCCAACAGGGGGCGGAAACACCATATATTTT. Protein: CASSYPTGGGNTIYF.

The chain employs TRBV5-1 and TRBJ1-2; 10 bases match TRBD1. CDR3 length: 13 residues. Germline V gene data show CDR1 as SGHRS and CDR2 as YFSETQ. V lost 6 bases and J lost 7; bases outside the gene matches: 6. CDR3 nucleotide sequence: TGCGCCAGCAACGGACAGGGGGGGGGTGGCTACACCTTC. Its translation is CASNGQGGGGYTF. Together with reference TRBV5-1 and TRBJ1-2, the CDR3 gives the full variable domain: KAGVTQTPRYLIKTRGQQVTLSCSPISGHRSVSWYQQTPGQGLQFLFEYFSETQRNKGNFPGRFSGRQFSNSRSEMNVSTLELGDSALYLCASNGQGGGGYTFGSGTRLTVV.

The rearrangement uses TRBV2 and TRBJ2-7, with D perhaps matching TRBD2 (7 bases). The germline V gene has CDR1 SNHLY and CDR2 FYNNEI. Deletions cut 5 bases from V and 2 bases from J, with 16 bases between. CDR3 length: 15 residues. This chain's CDR3 is CASSLGGQGTYEQYF. In DNA, the CDR3 is TGTGCCAGCAGTTTGGGAGGGCAGGGGACCTACGAGCAGTACTTC.

The genes are TRBV6-6 and TRBJ2-7, with D possibly TRBD2 on 5 matching bases. This CDR3 is 14 amino acids long. Trimming removed 1 base from V and 6 bases from J, with 13 bases in between. Germline V gene lookup returns CDR1 MNHNY and CDR2 SVGAGI (reference sequence). As DNA, the CDR3 is TGTGCCAGCAGTTACTTGGAGCGGCCCGCCGAGCAGTACTTC. Translated, it gives CASSYLERPAEQYF.

About this clone: Germline is not matched at one junction end, which may reflect a read error. This sequence joins TRBV11-2 and TRBJ1-3, with D unresolved. The CDR3 loop spans 14 amino acids. Germline CDR1 is SGHAT and CDR2 is FQNNGV. The CDR3 DNA sequence: TGTGCCAGCAGCTTTCCGGGGAATTGGAACATCATATATTTT. Translating it yields CASSFPGNWNIIYF.

The CDR3 loop reads CASSYSSGTGDTEAFF. CDR3 DNA: TGTGCCAGCAGTTACTCGAGTGGGACAGGGGACACTGAAGCTTTCTTT. The V call is TRBV6-5, the J call TRBJ1-1, with 10 nucleotides matching TRBD1. The V gene's germline CDR1 is MNHEY and CDR2 SVGAGI. The CDR3 sequence is 16 residues long. J gave up 3 bases and V 0 bases, and 4 bases lay outside the gene matches.

V usage is TRBV25-1 and J usage is TRBJ1-1; D gene uncertain. The CDR3 is 14 amino acids. Trimming shortened V by 3 bases and J by 4 bases, and 12 bases separated the two germline ends. Germline CDR1 and CDR2: MGHDK and SYGVNS. CDR3 protein: CASSDTQRVTEAFF. CDR3 nucleotide sequence: TGTGCCAGCAGTGATACCCAACGGGTCACTGAAGCTTTCTTT.